These 31 T cell receptor beta chains were all obtained from the same sample, sequenced in a study of neurological immune-mediated disorders. TCRdb reanalysed the 5' RACE reads using MiXCR and keeps one entry per CDR3 protein. This table holds about 74,000 distinct CDR3 sequences, roughly 5.5% found once. The sample taken for sequencing was PBMCs. The receptor source for this set is a man between 18 and 35 years old with multiple sclerosis.

The chain carries TRBV20-1 and TRBJ2-4; tentatively, D is TRBD2 (6 bases). Looked up from germline, CDR1 is DFQATT and CDR2 is SNEGSKA (reference sequence). Deletions cut 3 bases from V and 2 bases from J, with 14 bases between. This CDR3 has 15 residues. CDR3 sequence: CSASEILATKNIQYF. CDR3 sequence (DNA): TGCAGTGCTAGCGAAATACTAGCAACCAAAAACATTCAGTACTTC.

The table lists this clonotype with a few counts. V gene TRBV18 combines with J gene TRBJ1-2; unclear D gene. Germline V gene lookup returns CDR1 KGHSH and CDR2 LQKENI. The CDR3 runs to 15 residues. Trimming cost V 3 bases and J 6 bases, with 17 bases left between them. CDR3: CASSPRTQGSNGYTF. CDR3 nucleotide sequence: TGTGCCAGCTCACCCAGAACCCAAGGGAGCAATGGCTACACCTTC. Filled out from reference TRBV18 and TRBJ1-2, the complete variable domain reads NAGVMQNPRHLVRRRGQEARLRCSPMKGHSHVYWYRQLPEEGLKFMVYLQKENIIDESGMPKERFSAEFPKEGPSILRIQQVVRGDSAAYFCASSPRTQGSNGYTFGSGTRLTVV.

This clonotype has at least ten counts. This rearrangement joins TRBV5-6 to TRBJ2-3; D uncertain. This CDR3 is built from 14 residues. V was trimmed by 1 base and J by 4 bases, leaving 10 bases between them. Germline CDR1 reads SGHDT; CDR2 reads YYEEEE. The CDR3 sequence: CASSLFVYPDTQYF. In DNA form, the CDR3 reads TGTGCCAGCAGCTTGTTTGTGTATCCAGATACGCAGTATTTT.

This clonotype was found many times. The chain joins TRBV20-1 to TRBJ2-5, with 8 nucleotides matching TRBD1. The V segment lost 7 bases and the J segment 3 bases; nucleotides outside the gene matches: 10. CDR1 is DFQATT and CDR2 is SNEGSKA in the germline V gene (reference sequence). This CDR3 contains 14 residues. The CDR3 region has the DNA TGCAGTGGGATATCTCACAGGGGGGAAGAGACCCAGTACTTC. Translated: CSGISHRGEETQYF.

This clonotype has at least ten counts. At one end, the junction sequence differs from germline, possibly due to a read error. The J gene is TRBJ1-6, the V gene TRBV28; D not certain. Germline CDR1 MDHEN, CDR2 SYDVKM. This CDR3 comprises 13 residues. The CDR3 region is CASSLVGNSPLNF. CDR3 bases: TGTGCCAGCAGTTTAGTCGGTAATTCACCCCTCAACTTT.

This clonotype was observed many times. The genes are TRBV9 and TRBJ2-1; TRBD2 matches at 12 bases. Germline CDR1 reads SGDLS; CDR2 reads YYNGEE. With 4 bases clipped from V and 9 bases from J, the junction kept 8 bases outside the gene matches. The CDR3 contains 15 residues. The CDR3: CASSPFELAGGEQFF. For the CDR3, the DNA is TGTGCCAGCAGCCCCTTTGAACTAGCGGGAGGTGAGCAGTTCTTC.

Ten or more counts support this clonotype. The rearrangement uses TRBV10-3 and TRBJ2-7; 13 bases match TRBD2. Germline assignment: CDR1 ENHRY and CDR2 SYGVKD. CDR3 size: 15 residues. Unmatched junction bases numbered 5, after V lost 6 bases and J lost 3 bases. The CDR3 here is CAIRGTSGGVYEQYF. DNA for the CDR3: TGTGCCATCAGAGGAACTAGCGGGGGGGTCTACGAGCAGTACTTC.

This clonotype was seen many times. The chain is built from TRBV15 and TRBJ2-3; the D is unclear. This CDR3 region has 14 residues. Trimming cost V 5 bases and J 1 base, with 10 bases left between them. Per germline, CDR1 LNHNV and CDR2 YYDKDF (reference sequence). CDR3 amino acids: CATSSGPRTDTQYF. CDR3 DNA sequence: TGTGCCACCAGCTCTGGCCCACGCACAGATACGCAGTATTTT.

Ten or more counts support this clonotype. The rearrangement joins TRBV5-1 to TRBJ2-3; 9 nucleotides align to TRBD2. There are 16 residues in the CDR3. CDR1 and CDR2 (germline): SGHRS, YFSETQ. V lost 0 bases and J lost 6; bases outside the gene matches: 8. The CDR3 DNA reads as TGCGCCAGCAGCTTGGCGGTAGCGGGAGATCTGGATACGCAGTATTTT. The encoded protein is CASSLAVAGDLDTQYF.

The rearrangement joins TRBV7-3 to TRBJ2-3, with a tentative D call TRBD2 (7 bases). V lost 5 bases, J lost 6 bases, and 15 bases lay in between. This CDR3 region has 14 residues. The germline gives CDR1 SGHTA, CDR2 FQGTGA. The CDR3 loop is CASSQSGGADTQYF. The CDR3 nucleotides are TGTGCCAGCAGCCAGAGTGGGGGGGCTGATACGCAGTATTTT.

This clonotype was picked up many times. V gene TRBV29-1 combines with J gene TRBJ1-1; D gene uncertain. There are 11 residues in the CDR3. Trimming shortened V by 4 bases and J by 3 bases, and 6 bases separated the two germline ends. Germline V gene lookup returns CDR1 SQVTM and CDR2 ANQGSEA. CDR3 residues: CSVVGYTEAFF. CDR3 DNA: TGCAGCGTTGTGGGCTACACTGAAGCTTTCTTT.

The V gene is TRBV12-3 or TRBV12-4, the J gene TRBJ1-5; D ambiguous. Trimming removed 2 bases from V and 0 bases from J, with 5 bases in between. CDR3 size: 14 residues. CDR3 sequence reads: CASSLWNSNQPQHF. For the CDR3, the DNA is TGTGCCAGCAGTTTATGGAATAGCAATCAGCCCCAGCATTTT.

This clonotype appeared a few times. The junction and the germline gene differ at one end; a read error may be behind it. The V gene is TRBV5-1, the J gene TRBJ1-5; perhaps TRBD1 as D (6 bases). CDR1 SGHRS and CDR2 YFSETQ come from the germline V gene. The CDR3 length is 15 residues. This chain's CDR3 is CASSPGGGSNQPQNF. The CDR3 coding sequence is TGCGCCAGCAGTCCGGGAGGGGGGAGCAATCAGCCCCAGAATTTT.

This clonotype was seen ten or more times. The chain joins TRBV29-1 to TRBJ2-2; TRBD1 aligns across 9 bases. The CDR3 has 14 residues. Germline trimming cut 6 bases from V and 6 bases from J; bases unmatched to any gene: 8. Germline loops: CDR1 SQVTM, CDR2 ANQGSEA. The CDR3 DNA is TGCAGCGTGGACAGGGGAACAGTGTCCGGGGAGCTGTTTTTT. It is translated as CSVDRGTVSGELFF.

This clonotype was counted many times. The genes are TRBV7-6 and TRBJ1-4; no definite D call. This CDR3 spans 14 amino acids. The germline V gene encodes CDR1 SGHVS and CDR2 FNYEAQ. Trimming shortened V by 2 bases and J by 3 bases, and 7 bases separated the two germline ends. CDR3 region: CASSLTRPNEKLFF. In DNA form, the CDR3 reads TGTGCCAGCAGCTTAACGAGACCTAATGAAAAACTGTTTTTT.

This clonotype has at least ten counts. The chain is built from TRBV4-1 and TRBJ2-3, with TRBD2 matching over 7 bases. The CDR3 is 16 residues long. Trimming at V came to 4 bases and at J to 6 bases, leaving 13 bases not matched to a gene. CDR1 MGHRA and CDR2 YSYEKL come from the germline V gene. CDR3 DNA sequence: TGCGCCAGCAGCCCCCTTGGCGGGGGAAAAGGGGATACGCAGTATTTT. Its translation is CASSPLGGGKGDTQYF.

This clonotype was seen ten or more times. The rearrangement joins TRBV3-1 to TRBJ1-5; TRBD1 matches at 7 bases. Germline lookup yields CDR1 LGHDT and CDR2 YNNKEL (reference sequence). V shed 1 base, J shed 7 bases, and the junction held 7 bases outside the gene matches. The CDR3 runs 15 residues. DNA of the CDR3: TGTGCCAGCAGCCAAGGTCCTCAGGGGGGCCAGCCCCAGCATTTT. Translation: CASSQGPQGGQPQHF.

The table lists this clonotype with many counts. This chain connects TRBV7-2 to TRBJ2-7; D uncertain. V lost 5 bases to trimming and J lost 2 bases, with 16 bases between them. The CDR3 sequence is 15 residues long. Germline assignment: CDR1 SGHTA and CDR2 FQGNSA. The CDR3 DNA sequence: TGTGCCAGCAGCCCGCGGATTATCCTGACCTACGAGCAGTACTTC. Protein sequence: CASSPRIILTYEQYF.

Many counts were recorded for this clonotype. The V and J genes are TRBV7-2 and TRBJ2-1, with 9 bases that match TRBD2. The trim removed 5 bases at V and 6 bases at J, leaving 23 bases unmatched. CDR1 is SGHTA, CDR2 FQGNSA, per germline. This CDR3 contains 20 residues. The CDR3 is CASSRGIIVVRREGSNEQFF. Written as DNA, the CDR3 is TGTGCCAGCAGCCGCGGGATAATTGTGGTACGGCGGGAGGGAAGCAATGAGCAGTTCTTC.

This clonotype has a count of ten or more. This chain uses TRBV4-3 with TRBJ2-5; D gene unclear. Germline V gene lookup returns CDR1 LGHNA and CDR2 YSLEER. V gave up 0 bases and J gave up 4 bases, with 21 bases separating them. The CDR3 length is 18 residues. In nucleotides, the CDR3 is TGCGCCAGCAGCCAAGAAATTGGGCATCCGATCTTTGGAGAGACCCAGTACTTC. It is translated as CASSQEIGHPIFGETQYF.

This clonotype was seen at least ten times. J is TRBJ2-3 and V is TRBV20-1; D is undetermined. CDR1 and CDR2 from the germline V gene are DFQATT and SNEGSKA (reference sequence). This CDR3 contains 14 residues. V was pared by 6 bases and J by 3 bases, with 16 bases between. The CDR3 region is CSALGRILTDTQYF. CDR3 sequence (DNA): TGCAGTGCCCTCGGACGGATTTTAACAGATACGCAGTATTTT.

This clonotype was seen at least ten times. The gene calls are TRBV20-1 and TRBJ2-7, with D possibly matching TRBD1 (7 bases). This CDR3 is 12 amino acids long. Germline CDR1 reads DFQATT; CDR2 reads SNEGSKA (reference sequence). V gave up 2 bases and J gave up 6 bases, with 11 bases separating them. The CDR3 reads CSARTGEVEQYF. As DNA, the CDR3 is TGCAGTGCTAGAACAGGGGAGGTCGAGCAGTACTTC.

This clonotype was found many times. The V gene is TRBV6-5, the J gene TRBJ2-1, with 11 positions matching TRBD2. After removal of 6 bases from V and 8 bases from J, the junction contained 9 bases not matched to a gene. This CDR3 spans 15 amino acids. Per the germline V gene, CDR1 is MNHEY and CDR2 is SVGAGI. CDR3: CASSTGTSGQHEQFF. The CDR3 DNA reads as TGTGCCAGCAGCACCGGGACTAGCGGTCAACATGAGCAGTTCTTC.

In its sample, this clonotype was seen many times. V is TRBV7-2 and J is TRBJ2-7; TRBD1 is a possible D gene (5 bases). The V gene's germline CDR1 is SGHTA and CDR2 FQGNSA. Trimming cost V 1 base and J 7 bases, with 14 bases left between them. This CDR3 is built from 14 residues. The CDR3 DNA sequence: TGTGCCAGCAGCTTAGGAGTCAGGGTCGGTGAGCAGTACTTC. It codes for CASSLGVRVGEQYF.

The table lists this clonotype with many counts. This chain links TRBV5-4 with TRBJ2-1; TRBD2 agrees at 13 bases. CDR1 is SGHNT, CDR2 YYREEE, per germline (reference sequence). The CDR3 has 15 residues. The V segment lost 4 bases and the J segment 4 bases; nucleotides outside the gene matches: 2. The CDR3 sequence is CASSLGLAGYNEQFF. DNA for the CDR3: TGTGCCAGCAGCCTGGGACTAGCGGGATACAATGAGCAGTTCTTC.

This clonotype was observed a handful of times. A much larger clone lies one base from this, so it may be a read error. J is TRBJ1-1 and V is TRBV18; D gene ambiguous. This CDR3 has 13 residues. Trimming removed 3 bases from V and 1 base from J, with 6 bases in between. From germline, CDR1 is KGHSH and CDR2 LQKENI. Written as DNA, the CDR3 is TGTGCCAGCTCACCGAATCGGAACACTGAAGCTTTCTTT. Translating gives CASSPNRNTEAFF.

This clonotype has ten or more counts. This chain links TRBV2 with TRBJ2-7; the D is unclear. The CDR3 contains 12 residues. Germline V lookup: CDR1 SNHLY, CDR2 FYNNEI. With 2 bases removed from V and 3 bases from J, the gap between germline ends came to 5 bases. CDR3 sequence (DNA): TGTGCCAGCAGTGAACTGTACTACGAGCAGTACTTC. Protein sequence: CASSELYYEQYF.

This clonotype appeared many times. The chain combines TRBV9 with TRBJ2-3, with 7 bases identical to TRBD2. There are 16 residues in the CDR3. Losses at the gene ends were 2 bases for V and 0 bases for J; bases not matched to a gene: 6. Germline V lookup: CDR1 SGDLS, CDR2 YYNGEE. The CDR3 DNA reads as TGTGCCAGCAGCGTCTCAGCGGGGACTAGCACAGATACGCAGTATTTT. It specifies CASSVSAGTSTDTQYF.

At least ten counts were recorded for this clonotype. This rearrangement joins TRBV20-1 to TRBJ2-7; TRBD1 or TRBD2 may be the D gene (5 bases each). The germline gives CDR1 DFQATT, CDR2 SNEGSKA (reference sequence). The CDR3 runs to 14 residues. Trimming removed 4 bases from V and 4 bases from J, with 17 bases in between. Here the CDR3 DNA reads TGCAGTGCTATCGGGGCGCTAGGATATTACGAGCAGTACTTC. Its protein is CSAIGALGYYEQYF.

This clonotype was seen more than once but under ten times. Because it lacks the conserved phenylalanine or tryptophan at the end, this CDR3 is likely a read error. The chain joins TRBV12-3 or TRBV12-4 to TRBJ1-2; D not certain. This CDR3 is 11 amino acids long. Trimming pared 11 bases from V and 8 bases from J, leaving 15 bases between. The CDR3 DNA reads TGTGCCTCACGTTTGGACGGGGGCTACACCAAC. Translation: CASRLDGGYTN.

This clonotype was counted at least ten times. The chain employs TRBV20-1 and TRBJ1-2; 11 nucleotides agree with TRBD1. Germline V CDR1 and CDR2: DFQATT, SNEGSKA (reference sequence). The CDR3 has 14 residues. The V segment lost 5 bases and the J segment 7 bases; nucleotides outside the gene matches: 9. In nucleotides, the CDR3 is TGCAGTGCTGATCCGGGACAGGGGGTGGGTGGCTACACCTTC. Translated, it gives CSADPGQGVGGYTF.